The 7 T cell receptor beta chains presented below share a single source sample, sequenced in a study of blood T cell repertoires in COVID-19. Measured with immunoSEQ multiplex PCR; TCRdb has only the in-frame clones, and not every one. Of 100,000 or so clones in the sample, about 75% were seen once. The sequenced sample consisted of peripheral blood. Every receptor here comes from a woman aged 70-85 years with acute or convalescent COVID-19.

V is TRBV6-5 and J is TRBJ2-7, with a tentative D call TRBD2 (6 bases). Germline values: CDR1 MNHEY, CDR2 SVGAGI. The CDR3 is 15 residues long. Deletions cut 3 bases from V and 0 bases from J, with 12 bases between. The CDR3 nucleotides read TGTGCCAGCAGTTATAGCGGCGGACCCTCCTACGAGCAGTACTTC. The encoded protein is CASSYSGGPSYEQYF.

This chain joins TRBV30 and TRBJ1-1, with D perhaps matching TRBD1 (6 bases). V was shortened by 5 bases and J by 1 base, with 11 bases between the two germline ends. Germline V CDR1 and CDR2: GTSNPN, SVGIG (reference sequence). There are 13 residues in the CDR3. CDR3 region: CAWGGHPNTEAFF. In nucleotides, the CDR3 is TGTGCCTGGGGGGGACACCCGAACACTGAAGCTTTCTTT.

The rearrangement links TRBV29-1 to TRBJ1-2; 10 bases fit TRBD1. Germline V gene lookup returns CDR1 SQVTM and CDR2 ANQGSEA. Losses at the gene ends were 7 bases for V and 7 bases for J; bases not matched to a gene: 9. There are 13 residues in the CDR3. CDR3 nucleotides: TGCAGCGCTGAGCCCGGGGACAGGGGTGGCTACACCTTC. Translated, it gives CSAEPGDRGGYTF.

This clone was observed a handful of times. The DNA of the CDR3 is TGTGCCAGCAGTTACTCATCGGGGGGCGAGACTGAAGCTTTCTTT. This codes for CASSYSSGGETEAFF. The chain carries TRBV6-2 or TRBV6-3 and TRBJ1-1, with a possible D match to TRBD1 (6 bases). Trimming shortened V by 0 bases and J by 5 bases, and 13 bases separated the two germline ends. This CDR3 region has 15 residues. The germline CDR1 and CDR2 sequences are MNHEY and SVGEGT.

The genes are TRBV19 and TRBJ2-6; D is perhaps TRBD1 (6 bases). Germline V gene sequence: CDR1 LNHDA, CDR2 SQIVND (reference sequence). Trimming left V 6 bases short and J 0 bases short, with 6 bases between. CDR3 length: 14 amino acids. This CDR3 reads CASRDSSGANVLTF. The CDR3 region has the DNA TGTGCCAGTAGGGACAGCTCTGGGGCCAACGTCCTGACTTTC.

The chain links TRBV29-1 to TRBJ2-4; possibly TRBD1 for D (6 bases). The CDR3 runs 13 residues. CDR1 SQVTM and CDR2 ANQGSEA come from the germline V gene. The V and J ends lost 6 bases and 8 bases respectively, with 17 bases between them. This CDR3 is CSVAGTMGDIQYF. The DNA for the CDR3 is TGCAGCGTAGCCGGGACAATGGGTGACATTCAGTACTTC.

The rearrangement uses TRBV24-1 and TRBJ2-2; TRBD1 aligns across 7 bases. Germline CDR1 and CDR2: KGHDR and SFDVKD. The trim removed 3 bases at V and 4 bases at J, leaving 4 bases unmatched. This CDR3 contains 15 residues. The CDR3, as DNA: TGTGCCACCAGTGATCCCCAGGGGGTCACCGGGGAGCTGTTTTTT. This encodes CATSDPQGVTGELFF.